The clone carrying this T cell receptor (beta chain) was observed many times. What it binds is unknown. The data were obtained in a study of blood T cells in healthy people across ages. The CDR3 covers 12 residues. Germline V gene data show CDR1 as MDHEN and CDR2 as SYDVKM. Germline trimming cut 5 bases from V and 11 bases from J; bases unmatched to any gene: 7. A J-beta primer mix and a sample-barcoded 5' primer were used in a second PCR of roughly 7 to 12 cycles. TCRdb redid the calling of the 5' RACE reads with MiXCR, one entry per CDR3 protein. The data show hundreds of thousands of distinct CDR3 sequences, under 70% seen once. Overall study findings and caveats: Unknown CMV status may confound age-related changes in expanded clones.

This TCR was recovered from a man in his sixties in good health. Sample: blood. V usage is TRBV28 and J usage is TRBJ1-1; 8 bases are shared with TRBD1. The CDR3 DNA sequence: TGTGCCAGCAGTGACAGGGGCGGGGGGGCTTTCTTT. It codes for CASSDRGGGAFF.